The clone carrying this T cell receptor beta chain showed up just a few times. Its antigen is currently unknown. The sample comes from a study of CD8 T cells in ankylosing spondylitis. Researchers built TCR beta libraries using quantitative 5'-RACE with molecular barcodes. TCRdb analysed the 5' RACE reads with MiXCR anew, one entry per CDR3 protein. Among roughly 150,000 distinct CDR3 sequences listed, 9.8% were seen once. CDR1 is SGHTA and CDR2 is FQGNSA in the germline V gene. This CDR3 contains 16 residues. The V and J ends lost 4 bases and 4 bases, in that order; junction bases with no gene match: 11. Study-wide results and limits: A TCR beta motif made of eight highly homologous variants seemed typical of ankylosing spondylitis blood. As reported, disease-linked clones showed significant enrichment in matched ankylosing spondylitis synovial fluid. Earlier reports found some motif variants in synovial fluid and blood in reactive arthritis.

The V gene is TRBV7-2, the J gene TRBJ1-2; 8 positions agree with TRBD1. This TCR derives from a female donor with ankylosing spondylitis or in good health (not recorded which). The sample comprised blood, either unsorted or a sorted T cell fraction (not recorded which). This chain's CDR3 is CASSSTPQGDGYGYTF. In nucleotides, the CDR3 is TGTGCCAGCAGCTCCACCCCACAGGGGGATGGCTATGGCTACACCTTC.